This T cell receptor beta chain was identified in a study of T cells after yellow fever vaccination. Making TCR cDNA involved 5'RACE template switching, which added UMIs and a universal primer site. TCRdb redid the calling of the 5' RACE reads with MiXCR, one entry per CDR3 protein. The table has approximately 550,000 distinct CDR3 sequences, 19% seen once. This clonotype was counted only a few times. Antigen specificity is unknown. The V gene's germline CDR1 is LNHDA and CDR2 SQIVND (reference sequence). This CDR3 spans 11 amino acids. With 7 bases removed from V and 3 bases from J, the gap between germline ends came to 7 bases. Overall study findings and caveats: Abundant clonotypes from the bulk population could get into FACS-sorted repertoires as contaminants.

J is TRBJ2-7 and V is TRBV19; D perhaps matches TRBD2 (6 bases). This clonotype originated in a man younger than 45 who received the YFV17D yellow fever vaccine. Specimen: PBMCs, collected 15 days after the yellow fever booster vaccination. The CDR3 here is CASKGGYEQYF. CDR3 DNA sequence: TGTGCCAGTAAGGGAGGCTACGAGCAGTACTTC.